This is a list of T cell receptor beta chains from one sample in a study of blood T cell repertoires in COVID-19. Sequencing was performed with immunoSEQ multiplex PCR; in TCRdb, only in-frame clones are kept and a portion is missing. The table lists 150,000 to 250,000 clones, roughly 77% of them singletons. The sample comprised peripheral blood. The receptors originated from a woman aged 40 to 50 with COVID-19, enrolled during active disease. Each CDR3 is given with its conserved first and last residue. D genes are given only for firm matches. Clone size appears in some rows only: once, few, many, or a class for an expanded clone.

cdr3_nt | cdr3_aa | cdr3_length | d_call | v_call | clone_size | j_call
TGCGCCAGCAGCCACAGTAGGGGAGGAGGAAACACCATATATTTT | CASSHSRGGGNTIYF | 15 | . | TRBV4-1 | few | TRBJ1-3
TGTGCCAGCAGTGCGCCGGGACAGGGGAACACTGAAGCTTTCTTT | CASSAPGQGNTEAFF | 15 | TRBD1 | TRBV2 | . | TRBJ1-1
TGTGCCAGCAGTTACTCGATATTCGGGGGCTACACCTTC | CASSYSIFGGYTF | 13 | . | TRBV6-5 | . | TRBJ1-2
TGTGCCAGCAGTGAGAGTACAGGGATAGGCCAAGAGACCCAGTACTTC | CASSESTGIGQETQYF | 16 | . | TRBV5-8 | . | TRBJ2-5
TGCGCCAGCAGCCAAGACCTGACAGGCAATGAAAAACTGTTTTTT | CASSQDLTGNEKLFF | 15 | . | TRBV4-1 | . | TRBJ1-4
TGTGCCAGCAGCGCGCAGGGCATTGGGACCCAGTACTTC | CASSAQGIGTQYF | 13 | . | TRBV7-2 | . | TRBJ2-5
TGTGCCAGCAGCTGGACTAGCGGGAGGCAGGAGACCCAGTACTTC | CASSWTSGRQETQYF | 15 | TRBD2 | TRBV11-2 | . | TRBJ2-5
TGTGCCAGCAGCTTAAGCTTCAGGGACAGGGCTTGGGAGCAGTTCTTC | CASSLSFRDRAWEQFF | 16 | TRBD1 | TRBV7-2 | . | TRBJ2-1
TGTGCCAGCAGTAAAGACAGGGACAATCAGCCCCAGCATTTT | CASSKDRDNQPQHF | 14 | TRBD1 | TRBV27 | . | TRBJ1-5
TGTGCCAGCAGCCCTGGGGGAGCGGGGGGCCCCGATACGCAGTATTTT | CASSPGGAGGPDTQYF | 16 | TRBD2 | TRBV13 | . | TRBJ2-3
TGCGCCACGCAAGGGAGGGATACGCAGTATTTT | CATQGRDTQYF | 11 | . | TRBV23-1 | . | TRBJ2-3
TGTGCCAGCAGTTTGGAGGGCGCGGGACAGCCCCAGCATTTT | CASSLEGAGQPQHF | 14 | . | TRBV6-6 | once | TRBJ1-5
TGTGCCAGCAGCTTGGATAGGACAGGGACGGCCGAGCAGTACTTC | CASSLDRTGTAEQYF | 15 | TRBD1 | TRBV7-2 | . | TRBJ2-7
TGTGCCAGCAGCAAGCGGGTCGTCGCGGAGACCCAGTACTTC | CASSKRVVAETQYF | 14 | . | TRBV21-1 | . | TRBJ2-5
TGCAGCGGCCTAATACAAGCAGGGAGGGGCACTGAAGCTTTCTTT | CSGLIQAGRGTEAFF | 15 | . | TRBV29-1 | . | TRBJ1-1
TGTGCCAGCAGTTTATACACAGGGGCAAATCAGTTCTTC | CASSLYTGANQFF | 13 | TRBD1 | TRBV12-3/TRBV12-4 | . | TRBJ2-1
TGTGCCAGCTCACCATTACAATCCGATCTTGGTGGCGGGGAGCTGTTTTTT | CASSPLQSDLGGGELFF | 17 | . | TRBV18 | . | TRBJ2-2
TGTGCCAGCAGCTTCGACAGGGGGCGAAACACCATATATTTT | CASSFDRGRNTIYF | 14 | TRBD1 | TRBV5-4 | few | TRBJ1-3
TGCGCCAGCAGCTTGTTGGGACAGGGGGCTGAGGAGACCCAGTACTTC | CASSLLGQGAEETQYF | 16 | TRBD1 | TRBV5-1 | . | TRBJ2-5
TGTGCCAGCAGTGAAGCCGCTCCTAGCGGGGGGGCTTACGAGCAGTACTTC | CASSEAAPSGGAYEQYF | 17 | TRBD2 | TRBV6-1 | . | TRBJ2-7
TGTGCCATCAGTGCGGACCCGGAGGGCAACACCATATATTTT | CAISADPEGNTIYF | 14 | . | TRBV10-3 | . | TRBJ1-3
TGTGCCAGCAGCTTATATGTCCTGGACAGGGGCACAGATACGCAGTATTTT | CASSLYVLDRGTDTQYF | 17 | TRBD1 | TRBV5-5 | . | TRBJ2-3
TGTGCCAGCAGCACCCTTACAGGGGGCAAGTACAATGAGCAGTTCTTC | CASSTLTGGKYNEQFF | 16 | TRBD1 | TRBV28 | . | TRBJ2-1
TGCGCCAGCAGCTTGGCCCGGCGACAGATGGATACGCAGTATTTT | CASSLARRQMDTQYF | 15 | . | TRBV5-1 | . | TRBJ2-3
TGTGCCAGCAGTTTTTCTACCGGGGAGCTGTTTTTT | CASSFSTGELFF | 12 | . | TRBV27 | . | TRBJ2-2
TGTGCCAGCGGGGCAGGGGCGGGTGGCTACACCTTC | CASGAGAGGYTF | 12 | . | TRBV7-9 | . | TRBJ1-2
TGTGCCAGCAGCTTGACTATGGAGACCCAGTACTTC | CASSLTMETQYF | 12 | . | TRBV11-2 | . | TRBJ2-5
TGTGCCAGCAGCTTGTCTCTAGCCACAGATACGCAGTATTTT | CASSLSLATDTQYF | 14 | . | TRBV5-4 | . | TRBJ2-3
TGTGCCAGCAGCTCATCCGGGACAGTCTATGGCTACACCTTC | CASSSSGTVYGYTF | 14 | TRBD1 | TRBV5-6 | few | TRBJ1-2
TGTGCCATCAGGGGACTTAATGAGCAGTTCTTC | CAIRGLNEQFF | 11 | . | TRBV10-3 | . | TRBJ2-1
TGTGCCAGCAGCCAGACTAGCGGGGACCTCAATGAGCAGTTCTTC | CASSQTSGDLNEQFF | 15 | TRBD2 | TRBV7-2 | . | TRBJ2-1
TGTGCCAGCAGGCGGGGATTTAATCAGCCCCAGCATTTT | CASRRGFNQPQHF | 13 | . | TRBV2 | . | TRBJ1-5
TGTGCCATCAGGGGCCCGATGAAAGAAAAACTGTTTTTT | CAIRGPMKEKLFF | 13 | . | TRBV10-3 | few | TRBJ1-4
TGTGCCAGTTGCGGCCTAGCGGGCGGCACAGATACGCAGTATTTT | CASCGLAGGTDTQYF | 15 | TRBD2 | TRBV19 | . | TRBJ2-3
TGTGCCAGCTCGACAGGAGCCTCTGGAAACACCATATATTTT | CASSTGASGNTIYF | 14 | . | TRBV18 | . | TRBJ1-3
TGTGCCAGCAGCCAAGATTTTGGGACAGGGAACAATGAGCAGTTCTTC | CASSQDFGTGNNEQFF | 16 | TRBD1 | TRBV3-1/TRBV3-2 | few | TRBJ2-1
TGTGCCAGCAGCCCGCGAGGGAGGGGAGAAGAGACCCAGTACTTC | CASSPRGRGEETQYF | 15 | TRBD2 | TRBV7-9 | . | TRBJ2-5
TGTGCCTGGAGTGTACAGGGGTCACCCCTCCACTTT | CAWSVQGSPLHF | 12 | TRBD1 | TRBV30 | . | TRBJ1-6
TGTGCCAGCAGCCGGCCTAGCGGGGGGGTTCATAGGAATGAGCAGTTCTTC | CASSRPSGGVHRNEQFF | 17 | TRBD2 | TRBV3-1/TRBV3-2 | once | TRBJ2-1
TGTGCCACCAGCCCTCGACAGGGTGGTAAGGAGCCCCAGCATTTT | CATSPRQGGKEPQHF | 15 | TRBD1 | TRBV15 | . | TRBJ1-5
TGCGCCAGCAGCTTCCCTCGCTCCTACGAGCAGTACTTC | CASSFPRSYEQYF | 13 | . | TRBV5-1 | . | TRBJ2-7
TGTGCCAGCAGCCCGAGGGACCTCAGGGGTCACACCGGGGAGCTGTTTTTT | CASSPRDLRGHTGELFF | 17 | . | TRBV7-9 | few | TRBJ2-2
TGTGCCAGCAGTTCCCAGCGGGGGGGCGGACATGAGCAGTTCTTC | CASSSQRGGGHEQFF | 15 | TRBD2 | TRBV3-1/TRBV3-2 | . | TRBJ2-1
TGCGCCAGCTCATTCACAGGGTTATACGATCAGCCCCAGCATTTT | CASSFTGLYDQPQHF | 15 | . | TRBV5-1 | . | TRBJ1-5
TGTGCCAGCAGCCAAGCCCAGGGGGCGCGTCACTATGGCTACACCTTC | CASSQAQGARHYGYTF | 16 | TRBD1 | TRBV4-2 | . | TRBJ1-2
TGTGCCAGCCGGGAGGGAATATACAATGAGCAGTTCTTC | CASREGIYNEQFF | 13 | TRBD2 | TRBV2 | . | TRBJ2-1
TGTGCCAGCTCACCTAGCGGGGGGGCAAGCTCCTACGAGCAGTACTTC | CASSPSGGASSYEQYF | 16 | TRBD2 | TRBV18 | . | TRBJ2-7
TGTGCCAGCACCTCCTTCGGACAGGGAGGCAGGCCCCAGCATTTT | CASTSFGQGGRPQHF | 15 | TRBD1 | TRBV28 | . | TRBJ1-5
TGCGCCAGCAGGACTAGCGGGGGATGGGGAGAGACCCAGTACTTC | CASRTSGGWGETQYF | 15 | TRBD2 | TRBV5-1 | once | TRBJ2-5
TGCAGTGCTAGTCCCAGGGCGGGGAGGGGCTACGAGCAGTACTTC | CSASPRAGRGYEQYF | 15 | TRBD2 | TRBV20-1 | . | TRBJ2-7
TGTGCCAGCAGTGAATCCTTCCGGTACACAGATACGCAGTATTTT | CASSESFRYTDTQYF | 15 | . | TRBV2 | . | TRBJ2-3
TGTGCCAGCAGCGAGGGAGCAACCCCAGATACGCAGTATTTT | CASSEGATPDTQYF | 14 | . | TRBV4-2 | . | TRBJ2-3
TGTGCCAGCAGTGATTACTCGGGCAATCAGCCCCAGCATTTT | CASSDYSGNQPQHF | 14 | . | TRBV6-1 | . | TRBJ1-5
TGTGCCTGGAACAAGGGGCAGGCTAATGAAAAACTGTTTTTT | CAWNKGQANEKLFF | 14 | . | TRBV30 | . | TRBJ1-4
TGTGCCAGCAGCCCAGACAGGGCGAACGAAAAACTGTTTTTT | CASSPDRANEKLFF | 14 | TRBD1 | TRBV7-2 | . | TRBJ1-4
TGTGCCAGCAAAGCGGCTACGGGTAATGAAAAACTGTTTTTT | CASKAATGNEKLFF | 14 | . | TRBV27 | once | TRBJ1-4
TGTGCCAGCAGTGAAATGGGGGCGTATCAGCCCCAGCATTTT | CASSEMGAYQPQHF | 14 | . | TRBV6-1 | . | TRBJ1-5
TGTGCCAGCAGCGCGGGGAATCAGCCCCAGCATTTT | CASSAGNQPQHF | 12 | . | TRBV9 | . | TRBJ1-5
TGTGCCTGGAACGAGGGTCAGGCTTTCGCCGGGGAGCTGTTTTTT | CAWNEGQAFAGELFF | 15 | . | TRBV30 | few | TRBJ2-2